This T cell receptor beta chain was captured in a study of control samples from healthy donors and cancer patients. Profiled with immunoSEQ multiplex PCR; TCRdb holds only in-frame clones, not every one. This repertoire shows 130,000 to 150,000 clones, roughly 92% found once; its top ten account for roughly 12%. This clone has only a few counts. With 0 bases removed from V and 3 bases from J, the gap between germline ends came to 11 bases. In germline, CDR1 is MDHEN, CDR2 SYDVKM. This CDR3 has 16 amino acids. J is TRBJ2-2 and V is TRBV28; maybe TRBD2 (6 bases). The source is a man in his thirties or forties in good health. Sequencing used blood. The CDR3 sequence: CASSLWRDGDTGELFF. The CDR3 DNA is TGTGCCAGCAGTTTATGGCGGGATGGGGACACCGGGGAGCTGTTTTTT.